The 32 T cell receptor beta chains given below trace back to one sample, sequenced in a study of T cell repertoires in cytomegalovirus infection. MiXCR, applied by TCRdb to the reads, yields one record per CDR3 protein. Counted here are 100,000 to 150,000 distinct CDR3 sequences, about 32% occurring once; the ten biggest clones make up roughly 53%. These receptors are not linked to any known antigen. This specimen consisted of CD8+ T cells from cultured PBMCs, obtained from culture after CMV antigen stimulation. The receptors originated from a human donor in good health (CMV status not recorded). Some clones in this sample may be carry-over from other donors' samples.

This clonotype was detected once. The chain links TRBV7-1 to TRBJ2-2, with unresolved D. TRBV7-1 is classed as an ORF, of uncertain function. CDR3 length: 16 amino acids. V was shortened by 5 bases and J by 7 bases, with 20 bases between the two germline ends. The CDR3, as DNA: TGTGCCAGCAGCCCCCAGACACCCTTTACACTCGGGGAGCTGTTTTTT. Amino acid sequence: CASSPQTPFTLGELFF.

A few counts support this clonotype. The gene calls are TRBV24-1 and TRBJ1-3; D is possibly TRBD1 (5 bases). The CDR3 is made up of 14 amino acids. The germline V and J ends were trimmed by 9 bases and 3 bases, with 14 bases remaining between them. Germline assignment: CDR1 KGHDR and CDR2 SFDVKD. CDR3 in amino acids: CATDPAGSGNTIYF. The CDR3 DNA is TGTGCCACCGATCCGGCAGGGAGTGGAAACACCATATATTTT.

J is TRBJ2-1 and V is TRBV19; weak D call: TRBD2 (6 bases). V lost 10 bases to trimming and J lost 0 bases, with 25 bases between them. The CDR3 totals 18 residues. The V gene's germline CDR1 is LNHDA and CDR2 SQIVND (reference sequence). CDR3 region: CATWGLVAPLSSYNEQFF. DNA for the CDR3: TGTGCCACCTGGGGACTGGTAGCCCCTCTTAGCTCCTACAATGAGCAGTTCTTC.

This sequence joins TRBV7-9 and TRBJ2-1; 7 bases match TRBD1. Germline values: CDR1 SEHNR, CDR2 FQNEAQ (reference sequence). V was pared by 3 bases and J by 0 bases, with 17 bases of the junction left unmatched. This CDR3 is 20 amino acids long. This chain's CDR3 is CASSFLDRVGRRSSYNEQFF. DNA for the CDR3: TGTGCCAGCAGCTTCCTCGACAGGGTTGGGCGCCGAAGCTCCTACAATGAGCAGTTCTTC.

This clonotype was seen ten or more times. DNA for the CDR3: TGTGCCAGCAGCTTAGGGGGACTACTCTACAATGAGCAGTTCTTC. Its protein product is CASSLGGLLYNEQFF. This chain links TRBV7-2 with TRBJ2-1, with TRBD2 matching 7 bases. Trimming took 1 base from V and 3 from J; bases not matched to a gene: 3. This CDR3 is 15 amino acids long. Per germline, CDR1 SGHTA and CDR2 FQGNSA.

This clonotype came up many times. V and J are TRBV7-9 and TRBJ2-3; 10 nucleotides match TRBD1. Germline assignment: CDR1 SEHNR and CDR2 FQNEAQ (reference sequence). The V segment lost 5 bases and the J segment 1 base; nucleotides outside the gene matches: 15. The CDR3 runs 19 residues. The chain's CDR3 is CASSLTRGQGLWGTDTQYF. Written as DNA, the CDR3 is TGTGCCAGCAGCCTCACCCGGGGACAGGGGCTGTGGGGCACAGATACGCAGTATTTT. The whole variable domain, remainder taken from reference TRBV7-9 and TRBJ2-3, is DTGVSQNPRHKITKRGQNVTFRCDPISEHNRLYWYRQTLGQGPEFLTYFQNEAQLEKSRLLSDRFSAERPKGSFSTLEIQRTEQGDSAMYLCASSLTRGQGLWGTDTQYFGPGTRLTVL.

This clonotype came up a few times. CDR3 protein: CASSVTGFTDTQYF. CDR3 coding DNA: TGTGCCAGCAGTGTAACGGGATTCACAGATACGCAGTATTTT. V usage is TRBV2 and J usage is TRBJ2-3, with D perhaps TRBD2 (5 bases). Trimming left V 4 bases short and J 2 bases short, with 10 bases between. The CDR3 has 14 residues. Germline V gives CDR1 SNHLY, CDR2 FYNNEI.

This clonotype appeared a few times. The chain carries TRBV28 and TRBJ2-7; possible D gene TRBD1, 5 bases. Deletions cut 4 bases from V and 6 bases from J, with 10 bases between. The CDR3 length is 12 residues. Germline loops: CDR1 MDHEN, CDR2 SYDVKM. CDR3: CASSSTGAEQYF. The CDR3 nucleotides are TGTGCCAGCAGTTCAACAGGCGCCGAGCAGTACTTC.

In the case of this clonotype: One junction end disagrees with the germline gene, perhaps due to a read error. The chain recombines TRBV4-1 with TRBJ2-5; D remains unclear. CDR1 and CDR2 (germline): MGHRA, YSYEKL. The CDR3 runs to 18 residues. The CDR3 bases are TGTGCCAGCAGCCAAGACCTGGAGTCGTTGGTGAACCAAGAGACCCAGTACTTC. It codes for CASSQDLESLVNQETQYF.

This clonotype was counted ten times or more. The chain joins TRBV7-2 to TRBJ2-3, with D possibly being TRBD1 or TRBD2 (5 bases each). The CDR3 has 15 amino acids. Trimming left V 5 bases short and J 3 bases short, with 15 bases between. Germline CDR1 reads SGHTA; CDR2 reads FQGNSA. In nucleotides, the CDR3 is TGTGCCAGCAGCCACGATTTGGGGGTAACAGATACGCAGTATTTT. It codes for CASSHDLGVTDTQYF.

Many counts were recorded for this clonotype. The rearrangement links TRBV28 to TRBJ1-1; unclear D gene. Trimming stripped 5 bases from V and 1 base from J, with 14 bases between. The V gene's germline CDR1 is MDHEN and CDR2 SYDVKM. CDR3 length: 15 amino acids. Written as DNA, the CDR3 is TGTGCCAGCAGTACAATCCGGGTTAGGAACACTGAAGCTTTCTTT. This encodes CASSTIRVRNTEAFF.

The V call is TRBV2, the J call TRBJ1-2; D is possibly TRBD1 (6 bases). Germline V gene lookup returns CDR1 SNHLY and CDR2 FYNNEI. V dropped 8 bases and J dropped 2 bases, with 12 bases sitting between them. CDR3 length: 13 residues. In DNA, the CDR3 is TGTGCCAGCCGACAGGCGAAAAACTATGGCTACACCTTC. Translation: CASRQAKNYGYTF.

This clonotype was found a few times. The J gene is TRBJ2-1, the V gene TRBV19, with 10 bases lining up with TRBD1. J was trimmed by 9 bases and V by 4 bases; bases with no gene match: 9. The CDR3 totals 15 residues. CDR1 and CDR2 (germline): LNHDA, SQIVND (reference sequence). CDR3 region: CASSSPDRGRVEQFF. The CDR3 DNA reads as TGTGCCAGTAGTAGCCCCGACAGGGGGCGGGTTGAGCAGTTCTTC.

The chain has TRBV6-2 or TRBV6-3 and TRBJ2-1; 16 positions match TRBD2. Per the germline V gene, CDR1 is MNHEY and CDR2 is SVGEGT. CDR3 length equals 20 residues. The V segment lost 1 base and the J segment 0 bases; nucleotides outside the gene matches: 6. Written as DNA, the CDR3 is TGTGCCAGCAGTTACTGGGCCGGGACTAGCGGGGGGGACTCCTACAATGAGCAGTTCTTC. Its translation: CASSYWAGTSGGDSYNEQFF.

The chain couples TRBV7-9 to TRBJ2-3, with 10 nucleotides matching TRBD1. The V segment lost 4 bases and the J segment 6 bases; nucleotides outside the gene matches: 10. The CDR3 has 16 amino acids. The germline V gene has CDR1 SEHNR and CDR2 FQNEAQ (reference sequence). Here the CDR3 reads CASSSTRDRGPDTQYF. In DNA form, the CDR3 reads TGTGCCAGCAGCTCTACCCGGGACAGGGGCCCTGATACGCAGTATTTT.

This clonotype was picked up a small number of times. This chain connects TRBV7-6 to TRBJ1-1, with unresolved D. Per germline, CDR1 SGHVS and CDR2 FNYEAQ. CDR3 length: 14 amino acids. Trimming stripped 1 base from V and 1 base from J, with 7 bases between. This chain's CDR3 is CASSLGEGNTEAFF. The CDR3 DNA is TGTGCCAGCAGCTTAGGGGAGGGGAACACTGAAGCTTTCTTT.

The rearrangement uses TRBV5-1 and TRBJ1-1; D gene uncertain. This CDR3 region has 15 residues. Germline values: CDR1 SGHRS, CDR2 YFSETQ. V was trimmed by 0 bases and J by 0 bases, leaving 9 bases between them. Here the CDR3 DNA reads TGCGCCAGCAGCTTGGCGGGAGTCGTGAACACTGAAGCTTTCTTT. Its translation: CASSLAGVVNTEAFF.

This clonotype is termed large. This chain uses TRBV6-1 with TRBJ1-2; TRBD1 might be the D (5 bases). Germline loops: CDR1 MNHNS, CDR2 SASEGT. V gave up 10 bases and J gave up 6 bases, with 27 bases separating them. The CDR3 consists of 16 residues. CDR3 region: CATGSGAATLFDGYTF. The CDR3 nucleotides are TGTGCCACCGGGTCTGGGGCAGCTACTTTATTCGATGGCTACACCTTC.

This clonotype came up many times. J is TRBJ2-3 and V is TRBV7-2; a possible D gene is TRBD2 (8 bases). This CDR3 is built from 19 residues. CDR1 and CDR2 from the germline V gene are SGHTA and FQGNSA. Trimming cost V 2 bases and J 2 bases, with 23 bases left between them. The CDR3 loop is CASSLPAGDQGGNTDTQYF. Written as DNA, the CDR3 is TGTGCCAGCAGCTTACCAGCGGGGGACCAGGGGGGGAACACAGATACGCAGTATTTT.

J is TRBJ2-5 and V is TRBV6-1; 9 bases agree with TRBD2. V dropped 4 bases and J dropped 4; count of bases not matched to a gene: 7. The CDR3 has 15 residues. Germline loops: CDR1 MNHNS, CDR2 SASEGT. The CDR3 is CASSGPAGGRETQYF. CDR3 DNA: TGTGCCAGCAGTGGGCCCGCGGGGGGGCGAGAGACCCAGTACTTC.

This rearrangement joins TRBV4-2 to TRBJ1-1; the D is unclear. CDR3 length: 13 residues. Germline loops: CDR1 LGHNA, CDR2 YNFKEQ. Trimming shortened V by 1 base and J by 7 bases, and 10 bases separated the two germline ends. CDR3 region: CASSQGSMSEAFF. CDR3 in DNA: TGTGCCAGCAGCCAAGGGTCGATGAGTGAAGCTTTCTTT.

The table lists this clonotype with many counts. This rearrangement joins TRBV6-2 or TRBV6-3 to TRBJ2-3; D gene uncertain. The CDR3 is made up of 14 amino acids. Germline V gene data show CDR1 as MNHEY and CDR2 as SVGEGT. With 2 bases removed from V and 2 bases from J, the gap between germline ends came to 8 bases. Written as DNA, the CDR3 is TGTGCCAGCAGTTACACATCGTCCACAGATACGCAGTATTTT. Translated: CASSYTSSTDTQYF.

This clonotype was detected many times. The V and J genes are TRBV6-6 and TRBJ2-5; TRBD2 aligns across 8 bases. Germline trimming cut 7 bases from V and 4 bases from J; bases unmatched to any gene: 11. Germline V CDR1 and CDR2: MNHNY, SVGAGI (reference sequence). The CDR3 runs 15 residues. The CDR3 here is CASTDLGLAPETQYF. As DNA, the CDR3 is TGTGCCAGCACCGACCTCGGACTAGCTCCAGAGACCCAGTACTTC.

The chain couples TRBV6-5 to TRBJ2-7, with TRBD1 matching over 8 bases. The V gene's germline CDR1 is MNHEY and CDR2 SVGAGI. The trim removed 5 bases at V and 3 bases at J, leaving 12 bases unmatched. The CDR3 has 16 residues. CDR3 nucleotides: TGTGCCAGCAGTCTTATCGGGACAGGCCGGGGCTACGAGCAGTACTTC. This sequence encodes CASSLIGTGRGYEQYF.

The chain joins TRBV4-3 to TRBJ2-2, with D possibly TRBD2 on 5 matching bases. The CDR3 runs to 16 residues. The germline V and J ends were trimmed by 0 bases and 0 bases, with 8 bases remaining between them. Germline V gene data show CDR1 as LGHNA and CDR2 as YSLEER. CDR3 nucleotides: TGCGCCAGCAGCCAAGATCCGGGAACGAACACCGGGGAGCTGTTTTTT. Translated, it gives CASSQDPGTNTGELFF.

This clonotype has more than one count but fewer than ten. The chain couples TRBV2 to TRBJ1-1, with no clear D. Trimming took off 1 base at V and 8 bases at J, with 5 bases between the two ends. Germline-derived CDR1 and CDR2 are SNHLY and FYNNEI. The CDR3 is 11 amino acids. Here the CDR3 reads CASSEGLEAFF. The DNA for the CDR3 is TGTGCCAGCAGTGAAGGGCTCGAAGCTTTCTTT.

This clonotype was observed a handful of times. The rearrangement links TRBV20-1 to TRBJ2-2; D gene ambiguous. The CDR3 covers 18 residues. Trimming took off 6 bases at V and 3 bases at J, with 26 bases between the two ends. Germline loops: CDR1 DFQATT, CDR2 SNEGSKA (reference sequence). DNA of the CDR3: TGCAGTGCCCCCCCAGTGCCCACTTCCGAACTATACACCGGGGAGCTGTTTTTT. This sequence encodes CSAPPVPTSELYTGELFF.

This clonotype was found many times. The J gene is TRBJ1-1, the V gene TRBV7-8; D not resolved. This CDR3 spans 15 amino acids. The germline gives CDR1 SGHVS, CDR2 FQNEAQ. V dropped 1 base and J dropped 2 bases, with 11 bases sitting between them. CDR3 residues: CASSLEHGLNTEAFF. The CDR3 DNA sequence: TGTGCCAGCAGCTTAGAACACGGTCTAAACACTGAAGCTTTCTTT.

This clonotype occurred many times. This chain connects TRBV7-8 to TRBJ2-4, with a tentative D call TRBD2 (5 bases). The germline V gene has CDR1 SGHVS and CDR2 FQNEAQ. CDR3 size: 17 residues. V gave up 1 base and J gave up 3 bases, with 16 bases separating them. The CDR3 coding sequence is TGTGCCAGCAGCTTAGGGGTATTTCGGGGAGTCAAAAACATTCAGTACTTC. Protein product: CASSLGVFRGVKNIQYF.

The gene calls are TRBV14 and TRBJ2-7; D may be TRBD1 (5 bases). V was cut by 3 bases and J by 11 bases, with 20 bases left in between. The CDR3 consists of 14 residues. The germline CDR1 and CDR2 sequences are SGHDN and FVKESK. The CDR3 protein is CASSQTSLRGREYF. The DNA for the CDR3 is TGTGCCAGCAGCCAGACCTCATTAAGGGGAAGGGAGTACTTC. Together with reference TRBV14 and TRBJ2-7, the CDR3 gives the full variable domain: EAGVTQFPSHSVIEKGQTVTLRCDPISGHDNLYWYRRVMGKEIKFLLHFVKESKQDESGMPNNRFLAERTGGTYSTLKVQPAELEDSGVYFCASSQTSLRGREYFGPGTRLTVT.

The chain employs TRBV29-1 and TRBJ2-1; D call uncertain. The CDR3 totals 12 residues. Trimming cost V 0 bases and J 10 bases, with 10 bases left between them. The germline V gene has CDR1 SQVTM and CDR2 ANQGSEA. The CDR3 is CSVEDRIQEQFF. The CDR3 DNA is TGCAGCGTTGAAGATCGCATTCAAGAGCAGTTCTTC.

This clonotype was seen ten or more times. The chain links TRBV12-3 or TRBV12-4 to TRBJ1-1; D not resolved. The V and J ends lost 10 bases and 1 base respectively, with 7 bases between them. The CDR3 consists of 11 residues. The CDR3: CAIAGNTEAFF. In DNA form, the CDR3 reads TGTGCCATCGCGGGGAACACTGAAGCTTTCTTT.